This T cell receptor (beta chain) was recorded in a study of blood T cell repertoires in COVID-19 (dated by TCRdb to about 2020). As for the study more broadly: Samples from collaborators originated in the United States, Italy and Spain and spanned both the acute and convalescent phases of COVID-19. The material from the prospective study consisted of cDNA or gDNA derived from T cells, B-cell-depleted T cells, or PBMCs. Deeply sampled blood TCRbeta repertoires from subjects exposed to, actively infected with, or recovered from COVID-19 were included in the dataset. The repertoires were made available in a free public database intended to serve as a resource for research on the immune response to SARS-CoV-2. The samples were drawn from two sources: the first 160 participants of the ongoing ImmuneRACE study, and 1,200 or so subjects contributed by 6 global collaborators. The sample metadata nearly always contained a de-identified subject ID, COVID-19 status, age in years and sex. Where available, HLA class I and class II types were obtained from metadata supplied by the sample provider rather than from assay-based typing.

After removal of 2 bases from V and 3 bases from J, the junction retains 6 bases not matched to a gene. From the cysteine up to the phenylalanine, the CDR3 has a length of 15 residues. The kept DNA is CDR3 alone, 45 bases in frame from the first base. Per the germline V gene, MDHEN is the CDR1 and SYDVKM is the CDR2. TCRbeta CDR3 regions were amplified from genomic DNA using the immunoSEQ Assay, a bias-controlled multiplex PCR. As for how the authors treated the data: Nucleated cell counts per sample were estimated from amplification of reference gene primers within the assay. To quantify the absolute abundance of each unique TCRbeta CDR3 rearrangement, sequence reads were collapsed and filtered. For each sample, productive Simpson clonality was calculated as the square root of Simpson's diversity index across productive rearrangements. The table comes from immuneACCESS by way of TCRdb, which keeps in-frame sequences with V and J called. Part of the clones is missing from these tables; in studies checked, under half for an unresolved V gene and the rest for unknown reasons. V, J and clone size derive from that table, while D and trimming were established from the DNA sequence. This sample comprises 150,000 to 200,000 clones, roughly 93% of them detected only once. The ten largest clones represent 3.5% to 5% of the sample.

Study-level results and caveats: How much clinical and demographic metadata was included differed by source and by participant, and the metadata was provided uncurated.

Each collaborating institution followed its own protocols to collect whole blood in K2EDTA tubes. For TCRbeta analysis, collaborators shipped samples in one of three forms: frozen whole blood, isolated PBMCs, or DNA extracted from either of those sample types. About this clone itself: Its antigen specificity is not known. Per-base quality was not reported, and no clone a single base away is much larger than it.

The receptor comes from a woman aged 50 to 60 with acute or convalescent COVID-19. The chain links TRBV28 with TRBJ2-7, with TRBD2 identical over 8 junction bases. The specimen was peripheral blood. The bases read TGTGCCAGCAGTTTAGTATTAGCGGGGCTCTACGAGCAGTACTTC. Its product reads: CASSLVLAGLYEQYF.